This entry lists 6 T cell receptor beta chains sequenced from one sample in a study of control samples from healthy donors and cancer patients (dated by TCRdb to between 2020 and 2021). Libraries were constructed by the immunoSEQ multiplex PCR assay. The clones in this table, taken by TCRdb from immuneACCESS, are in-frame only. Not every clone is retained; where verified, under half of the shortfall comes from an unresolved V gene, and the cause of the rest is unknown. The sample contains 100,000 to 150,000 clones, roughly 84% of them found a single time. 7% to 10% of the sample is taken by the ten largest. Specimen: blood. The receptors shown here come from a middle-aged man in good health.

The chain links TRBV6-5 to TRBJ2-5; a weak D match, TRBD2 (7 bases). In germline, CDR1 is MNHEY, CDR2 SVGAGI. There are 15 residues in the CDR3. Trimming removed 5 bases at V and 2 bases at J, with 15 bases between. CDR3 sequence reads: CASSPRGGPQETQYF. As DNA, the CDR3 is TGTGCCAGCAGTCCGAGGGGGGGCCCTCAAGAGACCCAGTACTTC.

This clone has a handful of counts. This rearrangement joins TRBV10-2 to TRBJ2-4; no clear D. Germline assignment: CDR1 WSHSY and CDR2 SAAADI. V lost 7 bases, J lost 11 bases, and 15 bases lay in between. This CDR3 is built from 12 residues. Here the CDR3 reads CASTPTLPVQYF. The CDR3 DNA reads as TGCGCCAGCACGCCGACACTACCTGTTCAGTACTTC.

The chain is built from TRBV6-5 and TRBJ1-3; 7 nucleotides align to TRBD1. With 5 bases clipped from V and 2 bases from J, the junction kept 6 bases outside the gene matches. This CDR3 contains 15 residues. The germline gives CDR1 MNHEY, CDR2 SVGAGI. The CDR3 spells CASSQTGNPGNTIYF. CDR3 coding DNA: TGTGCCAGCAGTCAGACAGGGAATCCTGGAAACACCATATATTTT.

The J gene is TRBJ2-5, the V gene TRBV10-1; D unresolved. Per the germline V gene, CDR1 is WNHNN and CDR2 is SYGVQD (reference sequence). The CDR3 runs to 15 residues. V dropped 0 bases and J dropped 2 bases, with 10 bases sitting between them. The CDR3 DNA is TGCGCCAGCAGTGAGTCGCGGCCTCATCAAGAGACCCAGTACTTC. Amino acid sequence: CASSESRPHQETQYF.

CDR3 loop: CASSLFGQGGAETQYF. For the CDR3, the DNA is TGTGCCAGCAGCTTGTTTGGACAGGGGGGTGCGGAGACCCAGTACTTC. The chain recombines TRBV5-8 with TRBJ2-5, with 10 bases that match TRBD1. The CDR3 covers 16 residues. Trimming at V came to 1 base and at J to 5 bases, leaving 8 bases not matched to a gene. The germline V gene encodes CDR1 SGHTS and CDR2 YDEGEE.

This chain connects TRBV30 to TRBJ1-5; maybe TRBD1 (5 bases). The CDR3 covers 13 residues. The V gene lost 2 bases and the J gene lost 4 bases, with 9 bases spanning the gap. The germline V gene encodes CDR1 GTSNPN and CDR2 SVGIG (reference sequence). CDR3 coding DNA: TGTGCCTGGAGTTCGGCAGGGAATCAGCCCCAGCATTTT. Protein sequence: CAWSSAGNQPQHF.